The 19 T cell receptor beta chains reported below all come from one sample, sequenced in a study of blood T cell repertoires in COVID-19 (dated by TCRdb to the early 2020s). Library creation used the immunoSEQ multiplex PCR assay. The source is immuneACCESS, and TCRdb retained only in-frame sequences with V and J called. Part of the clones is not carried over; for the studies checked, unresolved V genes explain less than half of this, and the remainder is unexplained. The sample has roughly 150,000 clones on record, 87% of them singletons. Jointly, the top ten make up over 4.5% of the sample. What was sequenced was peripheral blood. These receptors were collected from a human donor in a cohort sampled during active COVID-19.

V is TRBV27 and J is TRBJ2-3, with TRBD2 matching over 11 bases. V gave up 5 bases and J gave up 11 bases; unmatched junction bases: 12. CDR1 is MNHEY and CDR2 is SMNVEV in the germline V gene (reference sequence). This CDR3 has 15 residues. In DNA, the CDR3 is TGTGCCAGCAGTAAGGAGGGACTAGCGGTTATGTGGCAGTATTTT. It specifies CASSKEGLAVMWQYF.

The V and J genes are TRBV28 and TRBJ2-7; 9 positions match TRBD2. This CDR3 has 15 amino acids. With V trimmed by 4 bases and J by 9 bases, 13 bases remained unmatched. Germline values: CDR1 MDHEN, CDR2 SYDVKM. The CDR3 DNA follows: TGTGCCAGCAGTTATGCGGGACTAGCCGGCCTGGGGCAGTACTTC. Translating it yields CASSYAGLAGLGQYF.

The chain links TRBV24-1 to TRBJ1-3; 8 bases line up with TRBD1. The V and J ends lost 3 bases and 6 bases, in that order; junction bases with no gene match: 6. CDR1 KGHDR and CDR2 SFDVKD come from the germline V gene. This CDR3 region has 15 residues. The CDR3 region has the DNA TGTGCCACCAGTGATCAGGGGGCGCTGGAAAACACCATATATTTT. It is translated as CATSDQGALENTIYF.

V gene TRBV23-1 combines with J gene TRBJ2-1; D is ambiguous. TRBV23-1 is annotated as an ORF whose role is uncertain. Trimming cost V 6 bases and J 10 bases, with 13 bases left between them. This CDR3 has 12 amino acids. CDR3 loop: CASRLRPSEQFF. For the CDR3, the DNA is TGCGCCAGCAGACTCAGGCCCTCGGAGCAGTTCTTC.

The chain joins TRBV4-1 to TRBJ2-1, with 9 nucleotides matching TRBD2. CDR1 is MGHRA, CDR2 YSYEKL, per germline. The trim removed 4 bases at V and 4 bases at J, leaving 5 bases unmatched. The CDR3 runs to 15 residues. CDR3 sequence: CASSLSGSGYNEQFF. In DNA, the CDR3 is TGCGCCAGCAGCCTTAGCGGGAGCGGGTACAATGAGCAGTTCTTC.

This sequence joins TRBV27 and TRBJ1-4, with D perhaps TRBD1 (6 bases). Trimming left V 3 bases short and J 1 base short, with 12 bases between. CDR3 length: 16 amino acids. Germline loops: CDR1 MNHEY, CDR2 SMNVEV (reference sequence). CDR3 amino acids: CASSLSRGRTNEKLFF. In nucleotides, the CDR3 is TGTGCCAGCAGTTTGAGCAGGGGAAGAACTAATGAAAAACTGTTTTTT.

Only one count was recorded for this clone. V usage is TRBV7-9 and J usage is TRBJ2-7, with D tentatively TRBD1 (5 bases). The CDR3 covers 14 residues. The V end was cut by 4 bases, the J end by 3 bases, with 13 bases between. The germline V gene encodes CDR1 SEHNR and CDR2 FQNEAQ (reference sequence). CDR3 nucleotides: TGTGCCAGCAGCTCCCAAGGGGCTAGCTACGAGCAGTACTTC. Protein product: CASSSQGASYEQYF.

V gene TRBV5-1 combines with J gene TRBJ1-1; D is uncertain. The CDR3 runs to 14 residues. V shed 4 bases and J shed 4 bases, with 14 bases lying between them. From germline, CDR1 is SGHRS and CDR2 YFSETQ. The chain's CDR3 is CASSPGREVTEAFF. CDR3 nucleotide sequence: TGCGCCAGCAGCCCCGGACGGGAGGTCACTGAAGCTTTCTTT. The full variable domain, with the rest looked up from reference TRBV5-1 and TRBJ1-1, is KAGVTQTPRYLIKTRGQQVTLSCSPISGHRSVSWYQQTPGQGLQFLFEYFSETQRNKGNFPGRFSGRQFSNSRSEMNVSTLELGDSALYLCASSPGREVTEAFFGQGTRLTVV.

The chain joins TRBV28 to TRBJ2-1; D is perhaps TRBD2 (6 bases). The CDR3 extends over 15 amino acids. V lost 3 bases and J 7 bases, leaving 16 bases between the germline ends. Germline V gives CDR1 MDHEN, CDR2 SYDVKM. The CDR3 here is CASSFQGGMENEQFF. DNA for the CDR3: TGTGCCAGCAGTTTTCAGGGAGGAATGGAAAATGAGCAGTTCTTC. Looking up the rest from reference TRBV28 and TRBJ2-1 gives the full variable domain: DVKVTQSSRYLVKRTGEKVFLECVQDMDHENMFWYRQDPGLGLRLIYFSYDVKMKEKGDIPEGYSVSREKKERFSLILESASTNQTSMYLCASSFQGGMENEQFFGPGTRLTVL.

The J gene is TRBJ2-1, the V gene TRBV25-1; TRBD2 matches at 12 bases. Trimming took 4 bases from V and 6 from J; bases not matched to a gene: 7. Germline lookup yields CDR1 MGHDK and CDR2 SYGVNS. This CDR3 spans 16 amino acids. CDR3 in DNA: TGTGCCAGCAGTGCAACCGGGACTAGCGGGCTCAATGAGCAGTTCTTC. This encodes CASSATGTSGLNEQFF.

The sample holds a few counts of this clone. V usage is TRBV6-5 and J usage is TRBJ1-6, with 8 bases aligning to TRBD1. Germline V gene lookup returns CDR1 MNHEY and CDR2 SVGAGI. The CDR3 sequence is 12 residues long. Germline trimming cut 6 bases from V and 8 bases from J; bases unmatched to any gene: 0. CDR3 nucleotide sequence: TGTGCCAGCAGGGACAGGGATTCACCCCTCCACTTT. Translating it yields CASRDRDSPLHF.

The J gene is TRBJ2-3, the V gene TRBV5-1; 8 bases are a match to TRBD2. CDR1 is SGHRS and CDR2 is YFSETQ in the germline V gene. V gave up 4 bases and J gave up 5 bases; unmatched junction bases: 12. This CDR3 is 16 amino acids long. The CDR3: CASSQYGGALKDTQYF. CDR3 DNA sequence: TGCGCCAGCAGCCAGTACGGGGGGGCCCTGAAAGATACGCAGTATTTT.

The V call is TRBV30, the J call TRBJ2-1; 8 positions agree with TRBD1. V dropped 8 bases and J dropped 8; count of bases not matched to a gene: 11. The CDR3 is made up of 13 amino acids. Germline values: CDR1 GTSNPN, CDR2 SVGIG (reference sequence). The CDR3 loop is CALRGQVWDEQFF. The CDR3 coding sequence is TGTGCCCTAAGGGGACAGGTATGGGATGAGCAGTTCTTC. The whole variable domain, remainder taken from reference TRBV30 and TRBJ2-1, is SQTIHQWPATLVQPVGSPLSLECTVEGTSNPNLYWYRQAAGRGLQLLFYSVGIGQISSEVPQNLSASRPQDRQFILSSKKLLLSDSGFYLCALRGQVWDEQFFGPGTRLTVL.

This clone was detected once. The CDR3 DNA reads as TGTGCCAGCAGGAAAACAGGGGGTAATTCACCCCTCCACTTT. Amino acids: CASRKTGGNSPLHF. This sequence joins TRBV27 and TRBJ1-6, with 8 bases aligning to TRBD1. The CDR3 covers 14 residues. The trim removed 6 bases at V and 6 bases at J, leaving 4 bases unmatched. Germline values: CDR1 MNHEY, CDR2 SMNVEV (reference sequence).

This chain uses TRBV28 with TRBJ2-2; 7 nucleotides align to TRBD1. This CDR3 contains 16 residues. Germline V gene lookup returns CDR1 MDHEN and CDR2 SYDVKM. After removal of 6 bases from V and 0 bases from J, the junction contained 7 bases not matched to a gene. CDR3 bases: TGTGCCAGCAGCCGCCTAGGGACAGCGAACACCGGGGAGCTGTTTTTT. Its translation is CASSRLGTANTGELFF.

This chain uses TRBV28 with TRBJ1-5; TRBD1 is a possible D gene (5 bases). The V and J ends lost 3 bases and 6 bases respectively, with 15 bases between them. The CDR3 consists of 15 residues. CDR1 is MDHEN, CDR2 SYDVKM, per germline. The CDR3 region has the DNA TGTGCCAGCAGTTTCGGGGGGGAAGGTGGTCAGCCCCAGCATTTT. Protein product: CASSFGGEGGQPQHF.

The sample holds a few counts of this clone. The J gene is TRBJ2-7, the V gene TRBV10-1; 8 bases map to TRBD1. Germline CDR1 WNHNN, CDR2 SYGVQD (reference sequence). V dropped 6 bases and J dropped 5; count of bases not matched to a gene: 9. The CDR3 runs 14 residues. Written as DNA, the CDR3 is TGCGCCAGCAGCCAACTGACAGGGGTCGACGAGCAGTACTTC. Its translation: CASSQLTGVDEQYF.

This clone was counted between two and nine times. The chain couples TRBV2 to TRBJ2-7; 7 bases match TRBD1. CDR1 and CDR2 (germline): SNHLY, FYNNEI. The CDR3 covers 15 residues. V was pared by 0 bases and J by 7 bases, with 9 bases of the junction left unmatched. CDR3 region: CASSEAGRGPGEQYF. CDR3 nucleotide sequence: TGTGCCAGCAGTGAAGCGGGAAGGGGGCCGGGAGAGCAGTACTTC.

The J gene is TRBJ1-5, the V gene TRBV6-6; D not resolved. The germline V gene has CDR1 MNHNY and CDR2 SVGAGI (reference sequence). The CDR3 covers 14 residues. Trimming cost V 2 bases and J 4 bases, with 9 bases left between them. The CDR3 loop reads CASSYRSKNQPQHF. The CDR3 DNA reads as TGTGCCAGCAGTTACCGGAGTAAAAATCAGCCCCAGCATTTT.